This T cell receptor (beta chain) is drawn from a study of human T cells and chemical hapten exposure listed by TCRdb under 2021. Regarding the complete study: For sensitization, 2% DPC in acetone was applied to a roughly 2 cm by roughly 2 cm area of upper inner arm skin. Throughout the study period of around 24 weeks, patients also received therapeutic DPC doses to the scalp every week. Patch tests used Finn chambers with 0.01% DPC on the upper back, scored after 6 days by International Contact Dermatitis Research Group standards. The mostly female patient cohort included alopecia areata with under or over 50% scalp involvement, alopecia totalis and alopecia universalis. Libraries were pooled for sequencing, and variation in per-sample TCR yields was attributed mainly to small differences in library volumes within the pool. This study followed changes in the peripheral blood TCR repertoire in vivo during primary and secondary sensitization of alopecia patients to the hapten diphenylcyclopropenone (DPC). Blood was sampled from patients pre-sensitization (week 0) and at 2, 6 and about 24 weeks after DPC sensitization. Blood for TCR sequencing was provided by twenty-nine alopecia patients at one to four time points (pre-sensitization, 2, 6 and 24 weeks). What the research found in general, with its limitations: No change with DPC sensitization was found in the number of TCRs above 1 in 1000 frequency, and no evidence of global repertoire structure alterations was found. Compared with pre-sensitization or healthy control sets, expanded TCRs formed significantly more large CDR3 similarity clusters, which is consistent with antigen-driven responses. After repeated subsampling, the strength of the expansion versus patch-test correlation and the threshold at which it became significant changed. Because every patient had alopecia, a presumed autoimmune disease, the patients' immune response might differ from that of healthy individuals. The number of PT1 expanded TCRs positively correlated with patch test score, significant at thresholds 8, 16 and 32 but not 4.

In this sample, this clonotype turned up a few times. Its antigen remains undetermined. The sample holds no much larger clone one base away, and base qualities are not on file. The library was obtained by RACE. Sequencing instrument: NextSeq 500. Library preparation attached unique molecular identifiers to individual cDNA molecules for quantitative, reproducible TCR counting. Both TCR alpha and TCR beta chains were sequenced from each blood RNA sample. The original pipeline was this. The median number of TCRs per sample was some 100,000, ranging from about 23,224 to 750,000. The Decombinator software suite was used to annotate V, J and CDR3 in the TCR reads. For the PS versus PT1 abundance plots, all samples were subsampled to the same number of TCRs (28,000). TCRs were defined as expanded if absent before sensitization and observed at least eight times at the 2-week time point. TCRdb cleaned the public reads at Q25 with fastp, built clones with MiXCR and kept in-frame beta chains. CDR3 protein duplicates are merged, each entry listing the most common genes and DNA. The authors' filters were not applied to this entry. The sample yields 250,000 or so distinct CDR3 sequences; 7.5% to 9% were counted once. The ten largest make up 1.2% of the sample.

Measured from the cysteine to the phenylalanine, the CDR3 is 15 residues long. The retained sequence is limited to the CDR3, 45 bases, with the frame set at the first base. From a lookup of the germline V gene, CDR1 and CDR2 are SGHVS and FNYEAQ. Trimming accounts for 6 bases at V and 0 bases at J, while the number of junction bases matched to no gene is 2. Sample time point, as interpreted from the label and publication: pre-sensitization, week 0. The treatment or condition label corresponds to: therapeutic diphenylcyclopropenone sensitization with weekly scalp DPC. At each patch-test visit, blood was drawn before the patch test was applied. Patients were considered eligible if aged 18 to 70, diagnosed with alopecia and deemed suitable for DPC therapy, and patients were excluded if pregnant. Unfractionated whole blood was collected in Tempus Blood RNA tubes, and total RNA was extracted from that blood.

This specimen was whole blood, taken in connection with sensitization to the hapten diphenylcyclopropenone (DPC). The TCR was taken from a man younger than 35 with alopecia areata. Some clones in this sample may be carry-over from other donors' samples. The V and J segments used are TRBV7-6 and TRBJ1-6; 7 bases in the junction line up with TRBD1. CDR3 loop: CASRQGSSYNSPLHF. The DNA sequence follows: TGTGCCAGCAGACAGGGGAGCTCCTATAATTCACCCCTCCACTTT.